This entry describes one T cell receptor (beta chain). The germline V gene encodes CDR1 MNHEY and CDR2 SMNVEV (reference sequence). V lost 5 bases, J lost 5 bases, and 16 bases lay in between. The CDR3 has 15 residues. The data were taken from a study of cytomegalovirus exposure and HLA in healthy donors. 60 Vbeta and 13 Jbeta primers were used in PCR. Clones were read by immunoSEQ multiplex PCR, and TCRdb kept only the in-frame ones, dropping some. The sample lists roughly 230,000 clones, roughly 78% occurring once. The source of this sequence is a boy younger than 18 in good health and CMV-seronegative. V gene TRBV27 combines with J gene TRBJ1-5, with D maybe TRBD1 (5 bases). Sequencing used PBMCs. CDR3 loop: CASSKGVSRDQPQHF. CDR3 bases: TGTGCCAGCAGTAAAGGGGTCAGCAGGGATCAGCCCCAGCATTTT.